This TCR beta chain stems from a study of blood T cell repertoires in COVID-19. Overall study context: There were acute and convalescent COVID-19 samples, and they came from the United States, Italy and Spain. The cDNA or gDNA used as material had been derived from T cells, B-cell-depleted T cells, or PBMCs.

Original methodology: Cell counts per sample came from amplifying reference gene primers. Generated by immunoSEQ multiplex PCR, the TCRdb table keeps only in-frame clones and is missing some. V, J and clone size are those of that table, while D and trimming were read from the DNA. The sample lists around 81,000 clones, over 70% occurring once. V shed 3 bases and J 3 bases; nucleotides not matched to a gene: 1. This CDR3 has 15 amino acids. CDR1 is LNHDA and CDR2 is SQIVND in the germline V gene (reference sequence). The receptor was derived from a human donor in a cohort sampled during active COVID-19. Sequenced: peripheral blood. The chain uses TRBV19 and TRBJ1-4, with 10 bases aligning to TRBD1. As DNA, the CDR3 is TGTGCCAGTAGTATGGGACAGGGGTCTAATGAAAAACTGTTTTTT. This gives the protein CASSMGQGSNEKLFF.